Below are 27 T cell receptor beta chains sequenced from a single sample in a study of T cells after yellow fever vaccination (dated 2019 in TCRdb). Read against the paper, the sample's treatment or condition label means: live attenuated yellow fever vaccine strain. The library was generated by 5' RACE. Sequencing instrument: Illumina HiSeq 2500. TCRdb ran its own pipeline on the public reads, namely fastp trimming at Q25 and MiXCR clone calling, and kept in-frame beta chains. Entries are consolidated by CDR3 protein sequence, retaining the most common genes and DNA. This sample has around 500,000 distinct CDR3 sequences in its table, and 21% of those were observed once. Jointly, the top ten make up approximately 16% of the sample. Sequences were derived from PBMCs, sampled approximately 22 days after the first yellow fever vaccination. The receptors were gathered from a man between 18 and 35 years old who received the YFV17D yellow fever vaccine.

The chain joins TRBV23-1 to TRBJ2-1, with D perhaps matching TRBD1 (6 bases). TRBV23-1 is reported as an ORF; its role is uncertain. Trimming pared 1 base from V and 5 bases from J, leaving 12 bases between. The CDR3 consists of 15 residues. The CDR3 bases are TGCGCCAGCAGTCAATTAAACAGGGCCGACAATGAGCAGTTCTTC. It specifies CASSQLNRADNEQFF.

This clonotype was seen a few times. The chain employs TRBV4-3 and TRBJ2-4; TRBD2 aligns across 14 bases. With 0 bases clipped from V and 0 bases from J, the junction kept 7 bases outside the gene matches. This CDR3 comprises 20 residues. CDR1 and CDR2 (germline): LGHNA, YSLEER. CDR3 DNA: TGCGCCAGCAGCCAAGACGGAAGGACTAGCGGGGGGCTAGCCAAAAACATTCAGTACTTC. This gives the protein CASSQDGRTSGGLAKNIQYF.

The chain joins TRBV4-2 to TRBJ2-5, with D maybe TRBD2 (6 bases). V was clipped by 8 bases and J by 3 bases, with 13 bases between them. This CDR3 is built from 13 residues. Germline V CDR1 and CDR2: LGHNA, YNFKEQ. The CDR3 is CASGTFREETQYF. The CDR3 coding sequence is TGTGCCAGCGGGACTTTCAGGGAAGAGACCCAGTACTTC.

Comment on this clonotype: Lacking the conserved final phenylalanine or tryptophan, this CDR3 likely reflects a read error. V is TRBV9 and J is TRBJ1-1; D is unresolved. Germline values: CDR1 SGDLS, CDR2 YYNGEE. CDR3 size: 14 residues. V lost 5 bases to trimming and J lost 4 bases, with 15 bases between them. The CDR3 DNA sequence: TGTGCCAGCAGTGCTTACATCCCTAGCACTGAAGCTTTCCTT. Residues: CASSAYIPSTEAFL.

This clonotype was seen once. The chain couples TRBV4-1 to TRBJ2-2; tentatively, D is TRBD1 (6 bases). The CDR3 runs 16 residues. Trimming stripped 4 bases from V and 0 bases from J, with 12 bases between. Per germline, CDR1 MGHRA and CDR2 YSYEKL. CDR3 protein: CASSRPQGTNTGELFF. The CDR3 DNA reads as TGCGCCAGCAGCCGCCCCCAGGGGACGAACACCGGGGAGCTGTTTTTT.

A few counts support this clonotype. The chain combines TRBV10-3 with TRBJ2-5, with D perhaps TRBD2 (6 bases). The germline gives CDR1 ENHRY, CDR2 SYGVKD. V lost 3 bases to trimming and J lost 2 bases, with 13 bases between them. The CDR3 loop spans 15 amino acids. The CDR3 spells CAISERLGPQETQYF. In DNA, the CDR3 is TGTGCCATCAGTGAAAGACTAGGGCCGCAAGAGACCCAGTACTTC.

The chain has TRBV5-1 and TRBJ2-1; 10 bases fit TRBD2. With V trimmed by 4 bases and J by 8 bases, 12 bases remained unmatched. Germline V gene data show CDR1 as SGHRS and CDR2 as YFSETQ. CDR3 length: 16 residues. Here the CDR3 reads CASSQDPSGGVYEQFF. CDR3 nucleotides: TGCGCCAGCAGCCAAGATCCGAGCGGGGGGGTCTATGAGCAGTTCTTC.

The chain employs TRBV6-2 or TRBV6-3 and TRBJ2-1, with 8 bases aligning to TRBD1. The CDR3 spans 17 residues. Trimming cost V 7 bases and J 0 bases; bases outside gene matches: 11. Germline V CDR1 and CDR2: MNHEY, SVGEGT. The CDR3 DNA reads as TGTGCCAGCACCGACAAGGACAGGGTGAGCTCCTACAATGAGCAGTTCTTC. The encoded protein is CASTDKDRVSSYNEQFF.

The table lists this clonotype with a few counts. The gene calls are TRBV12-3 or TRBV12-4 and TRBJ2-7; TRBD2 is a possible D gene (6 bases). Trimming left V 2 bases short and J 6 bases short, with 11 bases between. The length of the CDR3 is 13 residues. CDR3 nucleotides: TGTGCCAGCAGTTTAATGGGGGAGGCCGAGCAGTACTTC. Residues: CASSLMGEAEQYF.

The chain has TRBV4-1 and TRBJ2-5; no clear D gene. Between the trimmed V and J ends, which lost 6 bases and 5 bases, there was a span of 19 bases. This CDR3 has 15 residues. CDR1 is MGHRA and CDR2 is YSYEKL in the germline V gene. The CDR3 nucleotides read TGCGCCAGCAGTTTAATGGGCAGGACGGAGGAGACCCAGTACTTC. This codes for CASSLMGRTEETQYF.

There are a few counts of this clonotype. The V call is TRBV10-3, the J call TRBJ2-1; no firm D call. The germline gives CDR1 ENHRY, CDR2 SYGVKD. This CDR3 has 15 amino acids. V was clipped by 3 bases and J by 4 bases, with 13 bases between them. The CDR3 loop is CAISERPKEYNEQFF. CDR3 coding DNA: TGTGCCATCAGTGAAAGGCCCAAAGAATACAATGAGCAGTTCTTC.

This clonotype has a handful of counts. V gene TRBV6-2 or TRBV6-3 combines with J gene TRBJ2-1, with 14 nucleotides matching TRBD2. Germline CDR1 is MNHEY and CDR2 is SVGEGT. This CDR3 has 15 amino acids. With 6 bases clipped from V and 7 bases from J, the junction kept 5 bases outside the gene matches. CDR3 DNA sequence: TGTGCCAGCAGAAGGGGACTAGCGGGGGTGAATGAGCAGTTCTTC. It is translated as CASRRGLAGVNEQFF.

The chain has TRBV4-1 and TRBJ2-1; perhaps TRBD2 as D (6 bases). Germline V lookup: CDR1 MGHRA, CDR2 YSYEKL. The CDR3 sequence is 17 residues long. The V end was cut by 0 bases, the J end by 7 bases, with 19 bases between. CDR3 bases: TGCGCCAGCAGCCAAGAGGCCCCGGGGAGGTGGTCGAATGAGCAGTTCTTC. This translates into CASSQEAPGRWSNEQFF.

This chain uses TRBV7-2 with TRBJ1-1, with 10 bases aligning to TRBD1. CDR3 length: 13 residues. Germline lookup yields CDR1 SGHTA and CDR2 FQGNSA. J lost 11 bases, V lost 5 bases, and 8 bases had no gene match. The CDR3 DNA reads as TGTGCCAGCAGCCTCGACCGGGGACAGGGGGCTTTCTTT. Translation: CASSLDRGQGAFF.

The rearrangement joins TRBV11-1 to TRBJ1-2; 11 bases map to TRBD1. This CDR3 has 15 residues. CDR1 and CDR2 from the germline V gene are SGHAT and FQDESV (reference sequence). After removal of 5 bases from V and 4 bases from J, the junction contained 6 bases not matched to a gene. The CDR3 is CASSPRTGGIYGYTF. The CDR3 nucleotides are TGTGCCAGCAGCCCTCGGACAGGGGGCATCTATGGCTACACCTTC.

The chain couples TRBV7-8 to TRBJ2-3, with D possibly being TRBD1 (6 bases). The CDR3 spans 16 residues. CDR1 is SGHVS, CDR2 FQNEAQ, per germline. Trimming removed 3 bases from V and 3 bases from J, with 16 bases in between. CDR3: CASSFPHGGRTDTQYF. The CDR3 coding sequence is TGTGCCAGCAGCTTCCCTCATGGGGGCCGGACAGATACGCAGTATTTT.

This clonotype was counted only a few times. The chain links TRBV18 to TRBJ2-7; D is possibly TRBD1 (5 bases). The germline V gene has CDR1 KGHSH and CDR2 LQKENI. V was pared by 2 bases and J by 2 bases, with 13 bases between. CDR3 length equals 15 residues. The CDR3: CASSPILARAYEQYF. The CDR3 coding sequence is TGTGCCAGCTCACCAATTCTTGCCAGGGCCTACGAGCAGTACTTC.

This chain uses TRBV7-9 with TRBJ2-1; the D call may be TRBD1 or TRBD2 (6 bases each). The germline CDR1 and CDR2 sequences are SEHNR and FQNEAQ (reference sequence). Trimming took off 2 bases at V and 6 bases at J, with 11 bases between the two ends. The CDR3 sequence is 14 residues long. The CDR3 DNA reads TGTGCCAGCAGCTTATATCGGGGGCGCAATGAGCAGTTCTTC. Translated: CASSLYRGRNEQFF.

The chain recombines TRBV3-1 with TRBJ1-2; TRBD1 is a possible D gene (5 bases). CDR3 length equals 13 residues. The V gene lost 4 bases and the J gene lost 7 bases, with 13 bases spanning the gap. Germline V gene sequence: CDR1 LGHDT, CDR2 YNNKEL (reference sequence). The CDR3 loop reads CASSPGLRVGYTF. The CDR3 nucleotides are TGTGCCAGCAGCCCGGGACTGCGGGTTGGCTACACCTTC.

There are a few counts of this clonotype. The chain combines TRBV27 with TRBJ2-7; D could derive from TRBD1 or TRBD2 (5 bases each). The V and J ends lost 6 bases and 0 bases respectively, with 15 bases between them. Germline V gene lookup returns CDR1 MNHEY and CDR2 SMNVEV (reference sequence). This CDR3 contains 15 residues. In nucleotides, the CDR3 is TGTGCCAGCAGCCGAGGGGTCCCGAGCTCCTACGAGCAGTACGTC. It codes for CASSRGVPSSYEQYV.

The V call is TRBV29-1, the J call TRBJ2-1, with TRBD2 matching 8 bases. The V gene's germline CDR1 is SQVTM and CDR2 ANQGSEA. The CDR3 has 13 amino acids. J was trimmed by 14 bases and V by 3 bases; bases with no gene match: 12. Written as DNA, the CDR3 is TGCAGCGTTGATCCAGCGGGGGAGTATAGGAAGTTCTTC. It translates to CSVDPAGEYRKFF.

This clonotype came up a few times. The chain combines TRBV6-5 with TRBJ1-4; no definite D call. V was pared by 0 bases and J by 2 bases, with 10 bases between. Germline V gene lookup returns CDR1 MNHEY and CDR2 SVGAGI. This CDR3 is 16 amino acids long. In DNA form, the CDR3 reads TGTGCCAGCAGTTACTCAACGGTAGCGACTAATGAAAAACTGTTTTTT. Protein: CASSYSTVATNEKLFF.

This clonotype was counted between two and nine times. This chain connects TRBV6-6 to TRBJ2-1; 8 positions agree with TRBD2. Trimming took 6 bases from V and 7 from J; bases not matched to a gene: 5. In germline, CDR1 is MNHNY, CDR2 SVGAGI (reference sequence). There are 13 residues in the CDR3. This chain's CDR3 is CASSPGGQNEQFF. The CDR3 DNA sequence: TGTGCCAGCAGCCCGGGGGGGCAAAATGAGCAGTTCTTC.

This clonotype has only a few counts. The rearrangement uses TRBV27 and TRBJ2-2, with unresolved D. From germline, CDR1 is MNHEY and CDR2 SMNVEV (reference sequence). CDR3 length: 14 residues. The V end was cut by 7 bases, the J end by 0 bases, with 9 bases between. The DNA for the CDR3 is TGTGCCAGCACCTCCCTCGCGAACACCGGGGAGCTGTTTTTT. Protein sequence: CASTSLANTGELFF.

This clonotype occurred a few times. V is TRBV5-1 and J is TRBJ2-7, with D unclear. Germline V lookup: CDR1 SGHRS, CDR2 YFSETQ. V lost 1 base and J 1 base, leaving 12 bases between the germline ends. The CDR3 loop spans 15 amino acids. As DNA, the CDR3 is TGCGCCAGCAGCTTGAACGGCCAACGGTCCTACGAGCAGTACTTC. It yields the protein CASSLNGQRSYEQYF.

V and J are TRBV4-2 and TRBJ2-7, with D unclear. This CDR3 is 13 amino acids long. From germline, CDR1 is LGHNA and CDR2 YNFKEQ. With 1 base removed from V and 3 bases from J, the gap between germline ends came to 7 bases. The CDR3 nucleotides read TGTGCCAGCAGCCAAGCACAGTACTACGAGCAGTACTTC. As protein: CASSQAQYYEQYF.

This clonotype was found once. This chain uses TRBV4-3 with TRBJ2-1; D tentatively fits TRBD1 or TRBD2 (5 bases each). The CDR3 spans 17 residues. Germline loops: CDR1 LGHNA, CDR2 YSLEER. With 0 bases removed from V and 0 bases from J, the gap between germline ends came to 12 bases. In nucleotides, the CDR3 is TGCGCCAGCAGCCAAGATAGGGCAGGGAGCTCCTACAATGAGCAGTTCTTC. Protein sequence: CASSQDRAGSSYNEQFF.